A selection of T cell receptor beta chains follows, all from one sample in a study of blood T cells in healthy people across ages. TCRdb recomputed calls from the 5' RACE reads with MiXCR, one row per CDR3 protein. The data hold 800,000 to 950,000 distinct CDR3 sequences, with about 28% observed a single time. The same data also went into a second study, on T cells of mothers and their children.

The sample taken for sequencing was blood. These receptors came from a woman in her thirties or forties in good health. CDR3s include the opening cysteine and the closing phenylalanine or tryptophan. D genes are given only for firm matches. A clone size is listed for some rows: how often the clone was seen (once, few, many), or a class if it is expanded.

D gene	clone size	J gene	V gene	CDR3 protein	CDR3 DNA
.	.	TRBJ1-2	TRBV10-3	CAISGGRGPNYGYTF	TGTGCCATCAGTGGGGGACGGGGGCCGAACTATGGCTACACCTTC
.	.	TRBJ2-7	TRBV28	CASSSGVQKAYEQYF	TGTGCCAGCAGTTCGGGGGTGCAAAAGGCATACGAGCAGTACTTC
TRBD2	few	TRBJ2-1	TRBV28	CASSFNAGDNEQFF	TGTGCCAGCAGTTTTAACGCGGGGGACAATGAGCAGTTCTTC
.	few	TRBJ1-1	TRBV7-6	CASSPGMNTAAFF	TGTGCCAGCAGCCCCGGTATGAACACTGCAGCTTTCTTT
.	few	TRBJ2-7	TRBV28	CASSRLEGPGQYF	TGTGCCAGCAGCCGTTTAGAGGGTCCAGGGCAGTACTTC
TRBD1	.	TRBJ1-4	TRBV4-3	CASSQDPRGANEKLFF	TGCGCCAGCAGCCAAGACCCCAGGGGGGCTAATGAAAAACTGTTTTTT
.	.	TRBJ1-2	TRBV7-8	CASSPHRGGDGYTF	TGTGCCAGCAGCCCCCACCGGGGTGGGGACGGCTACACCTTC
TRBD1	.	TRBJ1-1	TRBV20-1	CSARPLTGGFSAFF	TGCAGTGCTAGACCGTTGACAGGGGGATTTTCGGCTTTCTTT
.	.	TRBJ2-5	TRBV28	CASRRLGGIETQYF	TGTGCCAGCAGACGACTAGGGGGAATAGAGACCCAGTACTTC
.	few	TRBJ2-7	TRBV28	CASSSLSRPPGDEQYF	TGTGCCAGCAGTTCCCTTAGCCGCCCGCCGGGGGATGAGCAGTACTTC
TRBD1	.	TRBJ1-2	TRBV28	CASSVRTGGKGYTF	TGTGCCAGCAGTGTACGGACAGGGGGCAAGGGCTACACCTTC
TRBD1	.	TRBJ2-7	TRBV14	CASSQRQGTTYEQYF	TGTGCCAGCAGCCAGCGACAGGGGACCACCTACGAGCAGTACTTC
TRBD1	.	TRBJ1-1	TRBV20-1	CSAGRTGGNTEAFF	TGCAGTGCTGGGCGGACAGGTGGGAACACTGAAGCTTTCTTT
TRBD1	.	TRBJ2-3	TRBV27	CASSLITGTATQYF	TGTGCCAGCAGTTTAATCACAGGGACAGCTACGCAGTATTTT
TRBD1	.	TRBJ2-1	TRBV7-9	CASSLLHGTGDRIVYNEQFF	TGTGCCAGCAGCTTACTACACGGGACAGGGGATAGGATAGTCTACAATGAGCAGTTCTTC
.	many	TRBJ2-4	TRBV28	CASSLNQGAKNIQYF	TGTGCCAGCAGTTTAAATCAGGGGGCCAAAAACATTCAGTACTTC
TRBD2	few	TRBJ2-7	TRBV12-3/TRBV12-4	CASGGGGPYEQYF	TGTGCCAGCGGCGGGGGGGGGCCCTACGAGCAGTACTTC
TRBD1	.	TRBJ1-3	TRBV7-9	CASSRDRSSGNTIYF	TGTGCCAGCAGCAGGGACAGAAGCTCTGGAAACACCATATATTTT
TRBD1	many	TRBJ2-7	TRBV12-3/TRBV12-4	CASTLTGDAQYF	TGTGCCAGCACCCTGACAGGGGACGCGCAGTACTTC
.	.	TRBJ2-1	TRBV7-8	CASSPDGYVGNEQFF	TGTGCCAGCAGCCCCGACGGCTATGTGGGGAATGAGCAGTTCTTC
.	few	TRBJ2-1	TRBV28	CASSLGESYNEQFF	TGTGCCAGCAGTTTGGGTGAATCCTACAATGAGCAGTTCTTC
.	many	TRBJ1-4	TRBV7-2	CASSLGTNEKLFF	TGTGCCAGCAGCTTAGGGACGAATGAAAAACTGTTTTTT